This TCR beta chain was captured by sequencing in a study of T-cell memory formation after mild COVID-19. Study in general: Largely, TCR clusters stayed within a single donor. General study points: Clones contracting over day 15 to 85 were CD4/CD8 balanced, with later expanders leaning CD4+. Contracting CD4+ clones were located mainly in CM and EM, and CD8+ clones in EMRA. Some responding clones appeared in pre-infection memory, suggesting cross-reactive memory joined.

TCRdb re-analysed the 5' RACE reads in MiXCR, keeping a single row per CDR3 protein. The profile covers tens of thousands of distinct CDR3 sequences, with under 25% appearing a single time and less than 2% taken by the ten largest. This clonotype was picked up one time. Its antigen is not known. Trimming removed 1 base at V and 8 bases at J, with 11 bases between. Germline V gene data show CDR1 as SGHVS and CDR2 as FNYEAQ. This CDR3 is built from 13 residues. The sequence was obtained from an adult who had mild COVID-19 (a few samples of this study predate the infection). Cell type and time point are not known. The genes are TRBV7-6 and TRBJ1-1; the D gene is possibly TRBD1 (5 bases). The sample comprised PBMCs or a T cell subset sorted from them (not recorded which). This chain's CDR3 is CASSLETEGEAFF. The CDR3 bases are TGTGCCAGCAGCTTAGAGACAGAGGGAGAAGCTTTCTTT.